Sequencing of this TCR beta chain was carried out in a study of T-cell reconstitution after alpha-beta-depleted transplantation in children. Unique molecular identifiers were incorporated into the prepared TCRbeta library. TCRdb itself ran the PCR reads through MiXCR, one entry per CDR3 protein. The profile shows some 350,000 distinct CDR3 sequences, under 13% of them singletons. This clonotype showed up many times. The V end lost 0 bases, the J end lost 2 bases, and 7 bases lay between the germline ends. The germline CDR1 and CDR2 sequences are SEHNR and FQNEAQ (reference sequence). The CDR3 has 14 residues.

This chain uses TRBV7-9 with TRBJ1-1; D is unclear. Specimen: PBMCs from the stem cell graft donor, collected from the stem cell graft. The TCR comes from a human donor who donated a stem cell graft to a child with acute lymphoblastic leukemia. CDR3 DNA: TGTGCCAGCAGCTTAGCTGGGCCTAACACTGAAGCTTTCTTT. It codes for CASSLAGPNTEAFF.